The TCR beta chain under discussion was sequenced for a study of OX40 agonist ivuxolimab in advanced cancers. The CDR3 is 13 residues long. Germline lookup yields CDR1 MNHEY and CDR2 SMNVEV (reference sequence). V dropped 6 bases and J dropped 6; count of bases not matched to a gene: 3. The data were produced by immunoSEQ multiplex PCR, yet TCRdb's version contains in-frame clones alone and is incomplete. The sample holds fewer than 100,000 clones, roughly 83% seen once. This chain links TRBV27 with TRBJ1-2, with TRBD1 matching over 11 bases. This TCR was recovered from an adult with an advanced solid tumor such as melanoma, head and neck, liver or kidney cancer. The starting material was CD4+ or CD8+ T cells sorted from blood, obtained in a trial of the OX40 agonist ivuxolimab. In DNA, the CDR3 is TGTGCCAGCAGGGGGACAGGGGGAGATGGCTACACCTTC. Protein product: CASRGTGGDGYTF.